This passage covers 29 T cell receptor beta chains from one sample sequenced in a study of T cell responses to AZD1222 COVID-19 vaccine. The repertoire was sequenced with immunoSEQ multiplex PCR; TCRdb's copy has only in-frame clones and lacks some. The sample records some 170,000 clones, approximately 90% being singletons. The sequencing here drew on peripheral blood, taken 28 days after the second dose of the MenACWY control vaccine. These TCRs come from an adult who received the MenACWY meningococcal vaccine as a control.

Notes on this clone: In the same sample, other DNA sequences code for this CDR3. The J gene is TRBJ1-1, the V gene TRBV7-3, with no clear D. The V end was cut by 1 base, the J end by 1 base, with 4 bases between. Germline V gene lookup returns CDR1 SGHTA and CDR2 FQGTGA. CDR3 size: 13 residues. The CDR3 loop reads CASSLNGNTEAFF. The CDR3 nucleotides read TGTGCCAGCAGCTTAAACGGGAACACTGAAGCTTTCTTT.

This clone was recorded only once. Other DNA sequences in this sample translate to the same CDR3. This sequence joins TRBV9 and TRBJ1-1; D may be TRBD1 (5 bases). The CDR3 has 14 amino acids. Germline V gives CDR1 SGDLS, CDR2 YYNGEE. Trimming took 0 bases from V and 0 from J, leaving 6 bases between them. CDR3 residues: CASSVGGMNTEAFF. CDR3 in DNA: TGTGCCAGCAGCGTAGGGGGGATGAACACTGAAGCTTTCTTT.

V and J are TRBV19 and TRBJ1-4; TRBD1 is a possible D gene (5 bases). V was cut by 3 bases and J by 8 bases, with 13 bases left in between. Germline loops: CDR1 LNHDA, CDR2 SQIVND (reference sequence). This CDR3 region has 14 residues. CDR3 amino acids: CASSIGAGLEKLFF. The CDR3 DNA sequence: TGTGCCAGTAGTATCGGGGCAGGGCTGGAAAAACTGTTTTTT.

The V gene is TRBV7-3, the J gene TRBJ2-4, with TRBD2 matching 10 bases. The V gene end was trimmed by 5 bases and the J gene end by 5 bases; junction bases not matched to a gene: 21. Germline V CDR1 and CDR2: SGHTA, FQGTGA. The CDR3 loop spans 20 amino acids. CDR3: CASSRRLAGEEWTSENIQYF. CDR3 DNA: TGTGCCAGCAGCCGGCGGCTAGCGGGAGAGGAGTGGACGTCTGAAAACATTCAGTACTTC.

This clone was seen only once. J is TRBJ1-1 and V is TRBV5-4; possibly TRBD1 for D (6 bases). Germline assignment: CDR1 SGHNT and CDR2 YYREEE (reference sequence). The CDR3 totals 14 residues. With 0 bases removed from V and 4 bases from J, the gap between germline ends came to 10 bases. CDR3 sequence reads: CASSLAVGGTEAFF. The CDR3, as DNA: TGTGCCAGCAGCTTGGCCGTAGGGGGCACTGAAGCTTTCTTT. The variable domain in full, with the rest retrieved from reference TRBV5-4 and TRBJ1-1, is ETGVTQSPTHLIKTRGQQVTLRCSSQSGHNTVSWYQQALGQGPQFIFQYYREEENGRGNFPPRFSGLQFPNYSSELNVNALELDDSALYLCASSLAVGGTEAFFGQGTRLTVV.

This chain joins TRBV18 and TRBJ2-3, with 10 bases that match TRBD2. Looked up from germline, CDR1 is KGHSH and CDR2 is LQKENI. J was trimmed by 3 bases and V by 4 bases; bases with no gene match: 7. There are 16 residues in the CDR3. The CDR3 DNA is TGTGCCAGCTCACTCCAAGCGGGAGGGAGGACAGATACGCAGTATTTT. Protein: CASSLQAGGRTDTQYF.

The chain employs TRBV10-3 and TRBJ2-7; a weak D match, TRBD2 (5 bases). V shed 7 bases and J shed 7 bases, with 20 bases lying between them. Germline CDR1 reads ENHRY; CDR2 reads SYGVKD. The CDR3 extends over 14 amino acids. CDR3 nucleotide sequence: TGTGCCATCATTAGGGAGAGGGATACGGGGGAGCAGTACTTC. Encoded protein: CAIIRERDTGEQYF.

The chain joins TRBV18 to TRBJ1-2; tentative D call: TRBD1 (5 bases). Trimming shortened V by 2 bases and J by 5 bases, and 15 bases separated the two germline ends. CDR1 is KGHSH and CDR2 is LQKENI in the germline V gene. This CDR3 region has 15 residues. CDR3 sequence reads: CASSPESTGLYGYTF. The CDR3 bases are TGTGCCAGCTCACCAGAGAGTACAGGACTGTATGGCTACACCTTC.

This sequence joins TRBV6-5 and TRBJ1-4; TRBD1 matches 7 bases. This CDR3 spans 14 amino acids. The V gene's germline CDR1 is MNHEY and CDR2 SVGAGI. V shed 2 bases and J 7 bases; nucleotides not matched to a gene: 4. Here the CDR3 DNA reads TGTGCCAGCAGTTACGGGACAGAAGTTGAAAAACTGTTTTTT. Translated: CASSYGTEVEKLFF.

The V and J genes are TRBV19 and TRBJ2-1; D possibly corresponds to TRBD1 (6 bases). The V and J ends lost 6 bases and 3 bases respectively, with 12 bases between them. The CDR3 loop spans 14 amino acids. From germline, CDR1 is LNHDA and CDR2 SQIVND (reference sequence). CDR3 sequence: CASSPTGFYNEQFF. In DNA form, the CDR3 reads TGTGCCAGTAGCCCGACAGGCTTCTACAATGAGCAGTTCTTC. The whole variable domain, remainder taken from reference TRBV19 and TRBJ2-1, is DGGITQSPKYLFRKEGQNVTLSCEQNLNHDAMYWYRQDPGQGLRLIYYSQIVNDFQKGDIAEGYSVSREKKESFPLTVTSAQKNPTAFYLCASSPTGFYNEQFFGPGTRLTVL.

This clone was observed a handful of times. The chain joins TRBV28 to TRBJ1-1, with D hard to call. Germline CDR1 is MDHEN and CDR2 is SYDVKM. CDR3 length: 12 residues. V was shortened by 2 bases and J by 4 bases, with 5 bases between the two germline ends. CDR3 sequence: CASSLTRTEAFF. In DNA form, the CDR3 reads TGTGCCAGCAGTTTAACACGCACTGAAGCTTTCTTT. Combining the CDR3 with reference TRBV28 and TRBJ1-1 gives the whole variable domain DVKVTQSSRYLVKRTGEKVFLECVQDMDHENMFWYRQDPGLGLRLIYFSYDVKMKEKGDIPEGYSVSREKKERFSLILESASTNQTSMYLCASSLTRTEAFFGQGTRLTVV.

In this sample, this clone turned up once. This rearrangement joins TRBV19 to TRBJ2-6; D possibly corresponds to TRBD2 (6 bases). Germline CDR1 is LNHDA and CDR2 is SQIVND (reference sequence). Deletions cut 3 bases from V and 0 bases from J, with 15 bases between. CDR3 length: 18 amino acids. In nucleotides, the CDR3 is TGTGCCAGTAGTATCTTGGCTAGCGCGTTCTCTGGGGCCAACGTCCTGACTTTC. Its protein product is CASSILASAFSGANVLTF.

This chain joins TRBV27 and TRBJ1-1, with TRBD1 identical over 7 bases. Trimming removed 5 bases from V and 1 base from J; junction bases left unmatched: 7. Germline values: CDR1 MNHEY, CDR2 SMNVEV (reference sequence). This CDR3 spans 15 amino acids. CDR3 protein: CASSATGQSNTEAFF. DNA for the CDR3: TGTGCCAGCAGTGCCACGGGACAGTCGAACACTGAAGCTTTCTTT.

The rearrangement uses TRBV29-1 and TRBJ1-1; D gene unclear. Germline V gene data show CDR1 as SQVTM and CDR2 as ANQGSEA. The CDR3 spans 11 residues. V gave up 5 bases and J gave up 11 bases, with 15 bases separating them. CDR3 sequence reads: CSVKSSGWAFF. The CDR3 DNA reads TGCAGCGTTAAGTCCTCCGGGTGGGCTTTCTTT.

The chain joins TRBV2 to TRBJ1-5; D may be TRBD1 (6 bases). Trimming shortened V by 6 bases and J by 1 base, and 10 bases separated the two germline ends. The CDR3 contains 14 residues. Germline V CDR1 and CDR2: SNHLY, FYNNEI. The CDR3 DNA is TGTGCCAGCAGGCAGGGGACGAGCAATCAGCCCCAGCATTTT. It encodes CASRQGTSNQPQHF.

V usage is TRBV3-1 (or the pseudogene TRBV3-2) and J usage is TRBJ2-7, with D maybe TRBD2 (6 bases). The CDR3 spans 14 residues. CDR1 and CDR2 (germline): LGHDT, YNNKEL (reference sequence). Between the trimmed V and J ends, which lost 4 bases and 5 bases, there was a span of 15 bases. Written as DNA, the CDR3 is TGTGCCAGCAGCCCTCAAAGCGGCGGGGACGAGCAGTACTTC. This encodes CASSPQSGGDEQYF.

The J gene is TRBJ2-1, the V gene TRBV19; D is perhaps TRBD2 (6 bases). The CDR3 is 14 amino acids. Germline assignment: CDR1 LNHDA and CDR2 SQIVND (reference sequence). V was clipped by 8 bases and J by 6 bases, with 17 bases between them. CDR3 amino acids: CASRSSAQTNEQFF. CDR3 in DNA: TGTGCCAGTCGGTCTAGCGCCCAAACCAATGAGCAGTTCTTC.

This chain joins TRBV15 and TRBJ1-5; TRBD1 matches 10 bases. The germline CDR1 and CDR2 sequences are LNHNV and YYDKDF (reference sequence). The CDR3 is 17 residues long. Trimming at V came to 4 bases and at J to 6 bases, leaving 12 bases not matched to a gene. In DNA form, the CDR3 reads TGTGCCACCAGCACAGGGACAGGGGTGGTTGTGGGTCAGCCCCAGCATTTT. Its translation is CATSTGTGVVVGQPQHF.

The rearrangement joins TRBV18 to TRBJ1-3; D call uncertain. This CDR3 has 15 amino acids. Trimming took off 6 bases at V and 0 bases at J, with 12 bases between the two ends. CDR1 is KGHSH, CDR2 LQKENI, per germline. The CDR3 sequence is CASSSAGFSGNTIYF. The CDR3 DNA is TGTGCCAGCTCCTCGGCGGGGTTCTCTGGAAACACCATATATTTT. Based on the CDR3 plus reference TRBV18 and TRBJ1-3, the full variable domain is NAGVMQNPRHLVRRRGQEARLRCSPMKGHSHVYWYRQLPEEGLKFMVYLQKENIIDESGMPKERFSAEFPKEGPSILRIQQVVRGDSAAYFCASSSAGFSGNTIYFGEGSWLTVV.

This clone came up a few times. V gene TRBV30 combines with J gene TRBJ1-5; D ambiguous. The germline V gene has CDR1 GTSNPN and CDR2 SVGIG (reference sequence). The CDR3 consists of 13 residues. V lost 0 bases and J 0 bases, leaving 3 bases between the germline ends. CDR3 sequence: CAWSVHSNQPQHF. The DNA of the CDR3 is TGTGCCTGGAGTGTACATAGCAATCAGCCCCAGCATTTT.

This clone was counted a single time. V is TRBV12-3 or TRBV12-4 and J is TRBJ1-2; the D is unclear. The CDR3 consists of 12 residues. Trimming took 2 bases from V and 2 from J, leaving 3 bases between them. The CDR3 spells CASSLLNYGYTF. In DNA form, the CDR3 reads TGTGCCAGCAGTTTACTCAACTATGGCTACACCTTC.

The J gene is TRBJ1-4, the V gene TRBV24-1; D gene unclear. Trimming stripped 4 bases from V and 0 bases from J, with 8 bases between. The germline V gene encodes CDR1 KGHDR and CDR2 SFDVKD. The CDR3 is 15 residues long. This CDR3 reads CATSESGSTNEKLFF. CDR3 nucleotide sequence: TGTGCCACCAGTGAATCAGGATCAACTAATGAAAAACTGTTTTTT.

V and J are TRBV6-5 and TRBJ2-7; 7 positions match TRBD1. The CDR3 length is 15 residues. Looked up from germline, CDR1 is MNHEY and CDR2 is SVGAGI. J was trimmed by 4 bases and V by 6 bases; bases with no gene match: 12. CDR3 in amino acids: CASSLLTGEIYEQYF. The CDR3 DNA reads TGTGCCAGCAGCCTCCTTACAGGGGAAATATACGAGCAGTACTTC.

The DNA of the CDR3 is TGTGCCAGCAGCTTTCGCGGGACAGGGGGCACAGATACGCAGTATTTT. Translated, it gives CASSFRGTGGTDTQYF. The chain combines TRBV11-2 with TRBJ2-3; TRBD1 matches at 10 bases. CDR3 size: 16 residues. Unmatched junction bases numbered 4, after V lost 3 bases and J lost 1 base. Germline values: CDR1 SGHAT, CDR2 FQNNGV.

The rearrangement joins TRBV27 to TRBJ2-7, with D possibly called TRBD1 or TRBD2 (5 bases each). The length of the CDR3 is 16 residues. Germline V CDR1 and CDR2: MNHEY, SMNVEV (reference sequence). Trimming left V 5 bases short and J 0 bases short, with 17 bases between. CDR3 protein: CASSPGTGRSSYEQYF. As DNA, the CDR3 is TGTGCCAGCAGTCCAGGGACGGGAAGAAGCTCCTACGAGCAGTACTTC.

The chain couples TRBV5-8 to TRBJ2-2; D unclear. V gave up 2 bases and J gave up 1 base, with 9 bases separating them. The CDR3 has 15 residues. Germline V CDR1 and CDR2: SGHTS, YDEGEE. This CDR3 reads CASSLGLMNTGELFF. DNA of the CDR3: TGTGCCAGCAGCTTAGGGCTGATGAACACCGGGGAGCTGTTTTTT.

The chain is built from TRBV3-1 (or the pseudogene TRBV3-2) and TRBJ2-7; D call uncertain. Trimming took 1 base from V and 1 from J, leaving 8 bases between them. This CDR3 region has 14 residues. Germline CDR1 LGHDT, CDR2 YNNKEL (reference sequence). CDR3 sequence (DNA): TGTGCCAGCAGCCAAGGAAGGTATTCCTACGAGCAGTACTTC. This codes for CASSQGRYSYEQYF.

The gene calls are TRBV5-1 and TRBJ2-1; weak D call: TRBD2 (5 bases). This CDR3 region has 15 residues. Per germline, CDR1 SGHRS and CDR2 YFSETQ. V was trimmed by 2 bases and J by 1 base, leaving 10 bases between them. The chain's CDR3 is CASSFDPGSYNEQFF. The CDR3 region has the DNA TGCGCCAGCAGCTTCGATCCGGGGTCCTACAATGAGCAGTTCTTC.

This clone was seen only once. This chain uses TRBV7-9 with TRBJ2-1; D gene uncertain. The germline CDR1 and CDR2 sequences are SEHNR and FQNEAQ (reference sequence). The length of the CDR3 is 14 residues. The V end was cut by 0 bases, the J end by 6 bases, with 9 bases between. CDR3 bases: TGTGCCAGCAGCTTAGCTACCTATCTCAATGAGCAGTTCTTC. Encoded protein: CASSLATYLNEQFF.